A single T cell receptor beta chain is shown here with its context. Its antigen is as yet unknown. Vbeta (60) and Jbeta (13) primers were used in the PCR. The data were produced by immunoSEQ multiplex PCR, yet TCRdb's version contains in-frame clones alone and is incomplete. The table includes 110,000 to 150,000 clones, over 60% detected once. The V end was cut by 3 bases, the J end by 2 bases, with 17 bases between. The CDR3 extends over 17 amino acids. Germline V gene lookup returns CDR1 LNHNV and CDR2 YYDKDF (reference sequence). The record originates from a study of cytomegalovirus exposure and HLA in healthy donors. Study findings and constraints: Relative to the approximately 680-donor mean, N-insertions were reportedly fewer in an Asian-associated ancestry cluster in a later analysis. Later on, a genetic analysis was performed. It linked a missense variant in DCLRE1C with V- and J-gene trimming of TCR beta.

The genes are TRBV15 and TRBJ1-5; no definite D call. The sample consisted of PBMCs. This TCR was sampled from a woman aged 25 to 39 in good health and CMV-seronegative. This CDR3 is CATSSVTTREGNQPQHF. The DNA for the CDR3 is TGTGCCACCAGCAGTGTGACGACAAGGGAGGGCAATCAGCCCCAGCATTTT.